These 26 T cell receptor beta chains were all obtained from the same sample, sequenced in a study of blood T cell repertoires in COVID-19. The repertoire was sequenced with immunoSEQ multiplex PCR; TCRdb's copy has only in-frame clones and lacks some. The sample lists around 200,000 clones, around 90% occurring once. Sequenced: peripheral blood. The receptors come from a middle-aged man with acute or convalescent COVID-19.

The chain links TRBV7-2 to TRBJ2-5, with 11 bases lining up with TRBD2. CDR3 length: 17 amino acids. CDR1 and CDR2 from the germline V gene are SGHTA and FQGNSA. The V segment lost 3 bases and the J segment 3 bases; nucleotides outside the gene matches: 9. CDR3 protein: CASSFYATSGAEETQYF. The CDR3 DNA follows: TGTGCCAGCAGCTTCTATGCGACTAGCGGGGCGGAAGAGACCCAGTACTTC.

This clone was seen just once. The chain employs TRBV28 and TRBJ1-6; D is uncertain. The germline V and J ends were trimmed by 4 bases and 0 bases, with 13 bases remaining between them. There are 17 residues in the CDR3. Germline V lookup: CDR1 MDHEN, CDR2 SYDVKM. CDR3 in amino acids: CASSSTEGSSYNSPLHF. For the CDR3, the DNA is TGTGCCAGCAGTTCGACTGAGGGTAGCTCCTATAATTCACCCCTCCACTTT.

The chain links TRBV2 to TRBJ1-2, with D maybe TRBD1 (5 bases). The V end lost 7 bases, the J end lost 4 bases, and 19 bases lay between the germline ends. This CDR3 has 15 residues. Germline CDR1 is SNHLY and CDR2 is FYNNEI. CDR3 bases: TGTGCCAGCATAACAGGCAACCCGCTTTTCTATGGCTACACCTTC. Its translation is CASITGNPLFYGYTF.

V is TRBV5-1 and J is TRBJ2-1, with 9 bases aligning to TRBD2. Unmatched junction bases numbered 10, after V lost 4 bases and J lost 8 bases. The V gene's germline CDR1 is SGHRS and CDR2 YFSETQ. The CDR3 totals 15 residues. CDR3 DNA: TGCGCCAGCAGCCAACTAGCGGGTTCGAGGGATGAGCAGTTCTTC. Translated: CASSQLAGSRDEQFF.

This clone was observed a handful of times. The chain combines TRBV4-1 with TRBJ2-2; D is uncertain. The CDR3 totals 15 residues. V was trimmed by 2 bases and J by 0 bases, leaving 7 bases between them. Germline CDR1 is MGHRA and CDR2 is YSYEKL. CDR3 region: CASSQLSTNTGELFF. CDR3 sequence (DNA): TGCGCCAGCAGCCAACTATCCACGAACACCGGGGAGCTGTTTTTT.

This chain connects TRBV5-1 to TRBJ1-3; D is perhaps TRBD1 (5 bases). V was clipped by 0 bases and J by 1 base, with 8 bases between them. This CDR3 is 15 amino acids long. Germline CDR1 is SGHRS and CDR2 is YFSETQ. The CDR3 DNA reads as TGCGCCAGCAGCTTGGCAACAGGATCTGGAAACACCATATATTTT. Its protein product is CASSLATGSGNTIYF.

The V gene is TRBV6-4, the J gene TRBJ2-2, with TRBD2 matching 12 bases. CDR1 and CDR2 from the germline V gene are MRHNA and SNTAGT. There are 17 residues in the CDR3. Trimming cost V 4 bases and J 0 bases; bases outside gene matches: 3. Here the CDR3 reads CASSVLAGGTNTGELFF. The CDR3 DNA sequence: TGTGCCAGCAGTGTACTAGCGGGGGGCACGAACACCGGGGAGCTGTTTTTT.

The rearrangement joins TRBV4-1 to TRBJ1-3; D is perhaps TRBD1 (5 bases). The V gene lost 2 bases and the J gene lost 4 bases, with 18 bases spanning the gap. The CDR3 consists of 17 residues. CDR1 is MGHRA and CDR2 is YSYEKL in the germline V gene. The CDR3 loop is CASSQQPPEGRGNTIYF. The CDR3 DNA follows: TGCGCCAGCAGCCAACAGCCCCCGGAGGGGCGCGGAAACACCATATATTTT.

The genes are TRBV18 and TRBJ2-5; TRBD1 is a possible D gene (7 bases). Germline CDR1 KGHSH, CDR2 LQKENI. This CDR3 has 16 residues. Between the trimmed V and J ends, which lost 4 bases and 4 bases, there was a span of 19 bases. The CDR3 loop is CASSQTQGGLGETQYF. CDR3 sequence (DNA): TGTGCCAGCTCACAAACTCAGGGGGGCCTGGGAGAGACCCAGTACTTC. The full variable domain, completed using reference TRBV18 and TRBJ2-5, is NAGVMQNPRHLVRRRGQEARLRCSPMKGHSHVYWYRQLPEEGLKFMVYLQKENIIDESGMPKERFSAEFPKEGPSILRIQQVVRGDSAAYFCASSQTQGGLGETQYFGPGTRLLVL.

The chain carries TRBV9 and TRBJ2-1, with 8 positions matching TRBD2. V gave up 0 bases and J gave up 7 bases; unmatched junction bases: 9. CDR1 is SGDLS and CDR2 is YYNGEE in the germline V gene. The CDR3 runs 16 residues. The CDR3 protein is CASSVDPAGVRNEQFF. DNA of the CDR3: TGTGCCAGCAGCGTAGACCCAGCGGGGGTGAGAAATGAGCAGTTCTTC.

In its sample, this clone was seen once. The CDR3 bases are TGCGCCAGCAGTCAATTTACAGTAGTCTACGAGCAGTACTTC. Protein product: CASSQFTVVYEQYF. The chain is built from TRBV23-1 and TRBJ2-7; D not resolved. TRBV23-1 is an ORF, and what it does is uncertain. The CDR3 has 14 amino acids. The germline V and J ends were trimmed by 1 base and 3 bases, with 10 bases remaining between them.

This clone was counted only a few times. The rearrangement links TRBV2 to TRBJ2-7, with a tentative D call TRBD1 (5 bases). CDR3 size: 12 residues. Germline CDR1 SNHLY, CDR2 FYNNEI. V was pared by 8 bases and J by 2 bases, with 10 bases between. The CDR3 reads CASGAGTYEQYF. The CDR3, as DNA: TGTGCCAGCGGGGCAGGAACCTACGAGCAGTACTTC.

This chain connects TRBV10-1 to TRBJ2-5; maybe TRBD1 (6 bases). Germline V CDR1 and CDR2: WNHNN, SYGVQD (reference sequence). The CDR3 has 15 amino acids. V lost 0 bases to trimming and J lost 4 bases, with 12 bases between them. This CDR3 is CASSESFDRPETQYF. CDR3 DNA: TGCGCCAGCAGTGAGTCGTTCGACAGGCCAGAGACCCAGTACTTC.

This chain uses TRBV6-2 or TRBV6-3 with TRBJ1-1; 9 nucleotides align to TRBD1. CDR3 length equals 19 residues. Trimming took 0 bases from V and 5 from J; bases not matched to a gene: 16. Germline CDR1 MNHEY, CDR2 SVGEGT. This CDR3 is CASSYSSGGTGPLWTEAFF. For the CDR3, the DNA is TGTGCCAGCAGTTACTCGTCCGGTGGGACAGGGCCCTTATGGACTGAAGCTTTCTTT.

This chain links TRBV27 with TRBJ2-7; 7 bases line up with TRBD2. The ends lost 5 bases at V and 3 bases at J; junction bases unmatched: 7. Germline lookup yields CDR1 MNHEY and CDR2 SMNVEV (reference sequence). CDR3 length: 14 amino acids. The CDR3 nucleotides are TGTGCCAGCAGTCTTATGGGGGGGGACTACGAGCAGTACTTC. Translated, it gives CASSLMGGDYEQYF.

The rearrangement links TRBV9 to TRBJ1-2; D call uncertain. Germline-derived CDR1 and CDR2 are SGDLS and YYNGEE. The CDR3 runs 15 residues. The V end lost 1 base, the J end lost 0 bases, and 10 bases lay between the germline ends. The CDR3: CASSVTVTPNYGYTF. In DNA, the CDR3 is TGTGCCAGCAGCGTAACAGTCACTCCTAACTATGGCTACACCTTC. The full variable domain, its missing parts supplied by reference TRBV9 and TRBJ1-2, is DSGVTQTPKHLITATGQRVTLRCSPRSGDLSVYWYQQSLDQGLQFLIQYYNGEERAKGNILERFSAQQFPDLHSELNLSSLELGDSALYFCASSVTVTPNYGYTFGSGTRLTVV.

The V call is TRBV7-2, the J call TRBJ2-5; 11 bases map to TRBD2. V lost 2 bases, J lost 4 bases, and 0 bases stayed unmatched. Germline V CDR1 and CDR2: SGHTA, FQGNSA. The CDR3 is 14 amino acids. The CDR3 reads CASSLLAGGETQYF. DNA for the CDR3: TGTGCCAGCAGCTTACTAGCGGGGGGAGAGACCCAGTACTTC.

The J gene is TRBJ1-2, the V gene TRBV4-3; D unclear. The CDR3 is 15 amino acids. Per germline, CDR1 LGHNA and CDR2 YSLEER. V was pared by 0 bases and J by 2 bases, with 10 bases between. The CDR3, as DNA: TGCGCCAGCAGCCAAGAAGGGCGGGTAAACTATGGCTACACCTTC. Protein: CASSQEGRVNYGYTF.

The rearrangement joins TRBV5-1 to TRBJ2-2, with a possible D match to TRBD1 (6 bases). Germline V CDR1 and CDR2: SGHRS, YFSETQ. The CDR3 has 18 amino acids. Trimming shortened V by 0 bases and J by 4 bases, and 19 bases separated the two germline ends. Here the CDR3 DNA reads TGCGCCAGCAGCTTGGGAGGTAGGACAGCGACGATCACCGGGGAGCTGTTTTTT. Translating it yields CASSLGGRTATITGELFF.

Only one count was recorded for this clone. V is TRBV14 and J is TRBJ2-5, with TRBD2 matching 12 bases. Germline V gene lookup returns CDR1 SGHDN and CDR2 FVKESK. The CDR3 length is 15 residues. J gave up 4 bases and V 3 bases, and 3 bases lay outside the gene matches. The CDR3 spells CASSQGLAGSETQYF. The CDR3, as DNA: TGTGCCAGCAGCCAGGGACTAGCGGGTTCAGAGACCCAGTACTTC.

The chain links TRBV12-3 or TRBV12-4 to TRBJ2-7; 7 nucleotides align to TRBD2. The CDR3 extends over 11 amino acids. Germline trimming cut 5 bases from V and 11 bases from J; bases unmatched to any gene: 6. The CDR3 spells CASSTHGGKYF. CDR3 in DNA: TGTGCCAGCAGTACTCACGGGGGGAAGTACTTC.

The genes are TRBV5-1 and TRBJ1-1, with TRBD1 as a possible D gene (6 bases). Trimming stripped 4 bases from V and 1 base from J, with 14 bases between. The germline CDR1 and CDR2 sequences are SGHRS and YFSETQ. This CDR3 contains 15 residues. The CDR3 sequence is CASSPQGKRNTEAFF. The CDR3 DNA reads TGCGCCAGCAGCCCCCAGGGGAAGAGGAACACTGAAGCTTTCTTT.

The J gene is TRBJ2-5, the V gene TRBV3-1 (or the pseudogene TRBV3-2); no reliable D call. Trimming removed 4 bases from V and 1 base from J, with 10 bases in between. The CDR3 runs 14 residues. Germline CDR1 and CDR2: LGHDT and YNNKEL (reference sequence). The CDR3 DNA sequence: TGTGCCAGCAGCCCGAGACACGTCCAAGAGACCCAGTACTTC. Amino acid sequence: CASSPRHVQETQYF.

The chain joins TRBV5-1 to TRBJ2-5; 9 bases agree with TRBD2. Germline-derived CDR1 and CDR2 are SGHRS and YFSETQ. This CDR3 is built from 15 residues. The V gene end was trimmed by 0 bases and the J gene end by 6 bases; junction bases not matched to a gene: 6. CDR3 protein: CASSLESSGVKTQYF. CDR3 nucleotides: TGCGCCAGCAGCTTGGAATCTAGCGGGGTGAAGACCCAGTACTTC.

The chain couples TRBV6-5 to TRBJ2-1, with D tentatively TRBD2 (6 bases). The germline V and J ends were trimmed by 7 bases and 4 bases, with 14 bases remaining between them. Germline CDR1 reads MNHEY; CDR2 reads SVGAGI. The CDR3 runs 14 residues. For the CDR3, the DNA is TGTGCCAGCACTCCTCTGGGGACTTACAATGAGCAGTTCTTC. Translating it yields CASTPLGTYNEQFF.

This chain uses TRBV5-5 with TRBJ1-6; D is unclear. Trimming removed 0 bases at V and 1 base at J, with 14 bases between. Germline V CDR1 and CDR2: SGHKS, YYEKEE (reference sequence). The CDR3 extends over 18 amino acids. CDR3 coding DNA: TGTGCCAGCAGCTTGGAGGGCGGGGTTTGGTCCTATAATTCACCCCTCCACTTT. Residues: CASSLEGGVWSYNSPLHF.